This TCR beta chain was captured by sequencing in a study of T cells in Graves' hyperthyroidism and ophthalmopathy. Study-level results: Ophthalmopathy, which appeared later, was predicted by the model a median about 6 months before onset. Through a model of 13 V-J features, ophthalmopathy was separated from stable hyperthyroidism. Expanded thyroid clonotypes (above 0.001) were mostly also found in blood.

Diagnostic assessment was based on clinical symptoms, serum thyroxine and TRAb, thyroid ultrasound and orbital computed tomography. The CDR3 regions of TCR beta were amplified from RNA transcripts. The HTBI primer set served for first-round RT-PCR of the TCR CDR3. TCRdb independently ran MiXCR on the multiplex PCR reads; one entry per CDR3 protein. This table has about 570,000 distinct CDR3 sequences, around 42% appearing once. CDR3 length equals 14 residues. The germline gives CDR1 ENHRY, CDR2 SYGVKD. Trimming removed 7 bases at V and 0 bases at J, with 10 bases between. This clonotype was seen at least ten times. Its specificity is unknown.

The source is an adult woman with Graves' disease, either hyperthyroidism or ophthalmopathy (not recorded which). The source material was peripheral blood or thyroid tissue (not recorded which). The rearrangement links TRBV10-3 to TRBJ1-3; D gene ambiguous. CDR3 amino acids: CAITQYSSGNTIYF. For the CDR3, the DNA is TGTGCCATCACCCAGTACAGCTCTGGAAACACCATATATTTT.